A single sample gave rise to the 20 T cell receptor beta chains below, sequenced in a study of blood T cells in healthy people across ages. The use of a sample-barcoded 5' primer and a J-beta primer mix characterized a second PCR of roughly 7 to 11 cycles. In TCRdb, the 5' RACE reads were re-called with MiXCR into one record per CDR3 protein. The repertoire holds some 900,000 distinct CDR3 sequences, with 40% to 60% as singletons. The sequenced sample was blood. Source of these receptors: a man under 40 in good health.

This clonotype appeared a few times. This rearrangement joins TRBV9 to TRBJ2-7, with 7 bases identical to TRBD2. J was trimmed by 1 base and V by 0 bases; bases with no gene match: 4. Germline values: CDR1 SGDLS, CDR2 YYNGEE. The CDR3 covers 15 residues. The CDR3 loop is CASSVGGGGSYEQYF. The CDR3 DNA follows: TGTGCCAGCAGCGTAGGTGGCGGGGGTTCCTACGAGCAGTACTTC.

CDR3 bases: TGTGCCAGCAGCTCACAGGGGGTTAACACCGGGGAGCTGTTTTTT. Translating gives CASSSQGVNTGELFF. The chain couples TRBV7-9 to TRBJ2-2; 8 bases align to TRBD1. The CDR3 runs to 15 residues. The germline gives CDR1 SEHNR, CDR2 FQNEAQ (reference sequence). V trimming: 4 bases; J trimming: 2 bases; junction bases outside the gene matches: 3. Supplemented by reference TRBV7-9 and TRBJ2-2, the full variable domain reads DTGVSQNPRHKITKRGQNVTFRCDPISEHNRLYWYRQTLGQGPEFLTYFQNEAQLEKSRLLSDRFSAERPKGSFSTLEIQRTEQGDSAMYLCASSSQGVNTGELFFGEGSRLTVL.

The sample holds a few counts of this clonotype. The CDR3 reads CASSQDLTGGQPQHF. CDR3 in DNA: TGTGCCAGCAGCCAAGATCTAACAGGGGGTCAGCCCCAGCATTTT. The V and J genes are TRBV3-1 and TRBJ1-5, with TRBD1 identical over 8 bases. Germline loops: CDR1 LGHDT, CDR2 YNNKEL (reference sequence). V lost 0 bases to trimming and J lost 6 bases; unmatched junction nucleotides: 4. The CDR3 covers 15 residues.

This clonotype was detected a few times. The V call is TRBV6-4, the J call TRBJ2-5; 12 nucleotides align to TRBD2. The germline gives CDR1 MRHNA, CDR2 SNTAGT. CDR3 length equals 15 residues. The V gene end was trimmed by 5 bases and the J gene end by 11 bases; junction bases not matched to a gene: 12. The CDR3, as DNA: TGTGCCAGCAGTACTCTAGCGGGGGGGGGAAATGAGCAGTACTTC. Its translation: CASSTLAGGGNEQYF.

The rearrangement joins TRBV6-4 to TRBJ2-3; 9 bases are a match to TRBD2. The germline V gene has CDR1 MRHNA and CDR2 SNTAGT. Germline trimming cut 6 bases from V and 0 bases from J; bases unmatched to any gene: 4. CDR3 length equals 15 residues. In DNA form, the CDR3 reads TGTGCCAGCAGAGAGCGGGGGGCCAGCACAGATACGCAGTATTTT. As protein: CASRERGASTDTQYF.

The genes are TRBV6-5 and TRBJ2-1, with D tentatively TRBD2 (7 bases). The CDR3 covers 16 residues. The V and J ends lost 4 bases and 3 bases respectively, with 16 bases between them. CDR1 is MNHEY and CDR2 is SVGAGI in the germline V gene. CDR3 loop: CASSWGAGDFYNEQFF. CDR3 bases: TGTGCCAGCAGTTGGGGGGCGGGGGACTTCTACAATGAGCAGTTCTTC.

The genes are TRBV28 and TRBJ2-4; D possibly matches TRBD1 or TRBD2 (5 bases each). This CDR3 has 13 amino acids. In germline, CDR1 is MDHEN, CDR2 SYDVKM. Trimming pared 6 bases from V and 1 base from J, leaving 7 bases between. The CDR3 loop is CASRGVAKNIQYF. Here the CDR3 DNA reads TGTGCCAGCAGGGGGGTCGCCAAAAACATTCAGTACTTC.

This clonotype was observed a single time. This chain links TRBV10-3 with TRBJ1-2, with unresolved D. The CDR3 runs to 15 residues. CDR1 is ENHRY and CDR2 is SYGVKD in the germline V gene. Trimming pared 0 bases from V and 4 bases from J, leaving 12 bases between. CDR3 in DNA: TGTGCCATCAGTGAGTCCCGTACGGCGAGCTATGGCTACACCTTC. This sequence encodes CAISESRTASYGYTF.

The chain has TRBV5-4 and TRBJ1-6; unclear D gene. The germline V and J ends were trimmed by 3 bases and 10 bases, with 20 bases remaining between them. CDR1 is SGHNT and CDR2 is YYREEE in the germline V gene (reference sequence). This CDR3 has 16 residues. CDR3 amino acids: CASSSLHGALPSPLHF. The DNA for the CDR3 is TGTGCCAGCAGCTCCCTCCATGGAGCCCTACCCTCACCCCTCCACTTT.

The rearrangement links TRBV5-1 to TRBJ1-1; 8 bases agree with TRBD1. Unmatched junction bases numbered 12, after V lost 5 bases and J lost 3 bases. This CDR3 is 16 amino acids long. Germline loops: CDR1 SGHRS, CDR2 YFSETQ. The CDR3 sequence is CASSYGQGGVDTEAFF. The CDR3 nucleotides are TGCGCCAGCAGTTACGGACAGGGAGGCGTGGACACTGAAGCTTTCTTT.

The rearrangement links TRBV28 to TRBJ2-7; the match to TRBD2 covers 9 bases. Germline assignment: CDR1 MDHEN and CDR2 SYDVKM. V was pared by 8 bases and J by 2 bases, with 1 base of the junction left unmatched. The CDR3 covers 12 residues. CDR3 sequence reads: CASRGGAYEQYF. The CDR3 nucleotides read TGTGCCAGCCGCGGGGGGGCCTACGAGCAGTACTTC. Full variable domain (rest looked up from reference TRBV28 and TRBJ2-7): DVKVTQSSRYLVKRTGEKVFLECVQDMDHENMFWYRQDPGLGLRLIYFSYDVKMKEKGDIPEGYSVSREKKERFSLILESASTNQTSMYLCASRGGAYEQYFGPGTRLTVT.

The chain employs TRBV5-1 and TRBJ2-5; 7 positions agree with TRBD2. Per the germline V gene, CDR1 is SGHRS and CDR2 is YFSETQ. This CDR3 region has 15 residues. V was clipped by 5 bases and J by 2 bases; unmatched bases: 9. CDR3 in DNA: TGCGCCAGCAGGGGAGGGGCAACGATGCAAGAGACCCAGTACTTC. Residues: CASRGGATMQETQYF.

In its sample, this clonotype was seen a few times. This chain connects TRBV20-1 to TRBJ2-3, with 9 bases that match TRBD2. Germline trimming cut 0 bases from V and 2 bases from J; bases unmatched to any gene: 15. The germline gives CDR1 DFQATT, CDR2 SNEGSKA (reference sequence). This CDR3 is built from 19 residues. The CDR3 nucleotides read TGCAGTGCTAGAGATACTCAAAGGGGGGCTAGCGGGGTCACAGATACGCAGTATTTT. It specifies CSARDTQRGASGVTDTQYF.

In nucleotides, the CDR3 is TGTGCCAGCAGCCCTAGGGTGGTTACTAGCGGCAATATAAGAAACAATGAGCAGTTCTTC. It translates to CASSPRVVTSGNIRNNEQFF. The chain combines TRBV7-2 with TRBJ2-1, with TRBD2 matching over 8 bases. Germline CDR1 SGHTA, CDR2 FQGNSA. The V gene end was trimmed by 5 bases and the J gene end by 5 bases; junction bases not matched to a gene: 23. The CDR3 loop spans 20 amino acids.

The table lists this clonotype with a few counts. The chain employs TRBV7-9 and TRBJ2-3; D not resolved. Germline-derived CDR1 and CDR2 are SEHNR and FQNEAQ (reference sequence). V dropped 5 bases and J dropped 1 base, with 10 bases sitting between them. This CDR3 is built from 14 residues. In DNA, the CDR3 is TGTGCCAGCAGCGTTCCAAGGGGCACAGATACGCAGTATTTT. Translated: CASSVPRGTDTQYF.

The chain recombines TRBV5-1 with TRBJ1-1; a possible D gene is TRBD1 (5 bases). Germline loops: CDR1 SGHRS, CDR2 YFSETQ. Trimming removed 6 bases at V and 5 bases at J, with 17 bases between. This CDR3 has 14 residues. The CDR3 nucleotides read TGCGCCAGCAACGTGGATTCCGGGGGGACTGAAGCTTTCTTT. Translated: CASNVDSGGTEAFF.

The chain links TRBV12-3 or TRBV12-4 to TRBJ1-2; D is unresolved. V gave up 8 bases and J gave up 1 base, with 14 bases separating them. The CDR3 spans 14 residues. The CDR3 DNA reads TGTGCCAGCCGCCCGGCCGCAAATAACTATGGCTACACCTTC. Protein product: CASRPAANNYGYTF.

The V gene is TRBV7-9, the J gene TRBJ2-5; maybe TRBD1 (5 bases). CDR1 is SEHNR, CDR2 FQNEAQ, per germline (reference sequence). This CDR3 comprises 12 residues. Trimming left V 3 bases short and J 10 bases short, with 12 bases between. The DNA for the CDR3 is TGTGCCAGCAGCTTGGACAAACTTTACCAGTACTTC. Encoded protein: CASSLDKLYQYF.

The rearrangement uses TRBV20-1 and TRBJ1-2; 7 bases map to TRBD1. Germline-derived CDR1 and CDR2 are DFQATT and SNEGSKA (reference sequence). The CDR3 extends over 16 amino acids. Trimming cost V 4 bases and J 0 bases; bases outside gene matches: 11. The CDR3 here is CSATTDRAPANYGYTF. CDR3 sequence (DNA): TGCAGTGCTACCACAGACAGGGCCCCAGCTAACTATGGCTACACCTTC.

CDR3 region: CASSQAPSGTSYNEQFF. The CDR3 coding sequence is TGTGCCAGCAGCCAAGCCCCTAGCGGGACTTCCTACAATGAGCAGTTCTTC. The V and J genes are TRBV3-1 and TRBJ2-1; 9 bases align to TRBD2. Germline CDR1 is LGHDT and CDR2 is YNNKEL (reference sequence). The CDR3 runs to 17 residues. Unmatched junction bases numbered 5, after V lost 1 base and J lost 1 base.